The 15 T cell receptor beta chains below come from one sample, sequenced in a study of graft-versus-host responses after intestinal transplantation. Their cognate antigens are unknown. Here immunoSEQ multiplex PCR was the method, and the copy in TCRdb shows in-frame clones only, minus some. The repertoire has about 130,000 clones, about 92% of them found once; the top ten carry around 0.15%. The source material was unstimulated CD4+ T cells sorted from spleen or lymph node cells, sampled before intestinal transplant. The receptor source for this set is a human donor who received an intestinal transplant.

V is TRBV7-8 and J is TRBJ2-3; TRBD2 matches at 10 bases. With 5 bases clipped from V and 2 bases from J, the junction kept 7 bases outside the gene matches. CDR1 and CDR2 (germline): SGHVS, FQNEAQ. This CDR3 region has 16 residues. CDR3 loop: CASSRGLARATDTQYF. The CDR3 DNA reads TGTGCCAGCAGCCGGGGACTAGCGAGGGCCACAGATACGCAGTATTTT. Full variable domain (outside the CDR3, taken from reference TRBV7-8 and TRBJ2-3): GAGVSQSPRYKVAKRGQDVALRCDPISGHVSLFWYQQALGQGPEFLTYFQNEAQLDKSGLPSDRFFAERPEGSVSTLKIQRTQQEDSAVYLCASSRGLARATDTQYFGPGTRLTVL.

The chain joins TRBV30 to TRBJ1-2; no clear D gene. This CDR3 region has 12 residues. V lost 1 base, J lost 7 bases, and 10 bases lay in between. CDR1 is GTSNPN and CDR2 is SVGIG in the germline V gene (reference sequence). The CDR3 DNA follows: TGTGCCTGGAGTGGCAGTAAGGGTGGCTACACCTTC. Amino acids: CAWSGSKGGYTF. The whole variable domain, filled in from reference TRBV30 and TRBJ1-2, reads SQTIHQWPATLVQPVGSPLSLECTVEGTSNPNLYWYRQAAGRGLQLLFYSVGIGQISSEVPQNLSASRPQDRQFILSSKKLLLSDSGFYLCAWSGSKGGYTFGSGTRLTVV.

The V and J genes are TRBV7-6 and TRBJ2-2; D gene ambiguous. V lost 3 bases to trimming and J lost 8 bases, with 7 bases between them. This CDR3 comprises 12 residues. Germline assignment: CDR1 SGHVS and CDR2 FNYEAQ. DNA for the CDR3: TGTGCCAGCAGCTTTGGGGTTGGGGAGCTGTTTTTT. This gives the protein CASSFGVGELFF. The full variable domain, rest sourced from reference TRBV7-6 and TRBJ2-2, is GAGVSQSPRYKVTKRGQDVALRCDPISGHVSLYWYRQALGQGPEFLTYFNYEAQQDKSGLPNDRFSAERPEGSISTLTIQRTEQRDSAMYRCASSFGVGELFFGEGSRLTVL.

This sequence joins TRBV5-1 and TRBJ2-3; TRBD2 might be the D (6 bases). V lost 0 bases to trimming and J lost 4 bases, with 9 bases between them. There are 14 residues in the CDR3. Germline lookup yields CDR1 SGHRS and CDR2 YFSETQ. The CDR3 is CASSLELAADTQYF. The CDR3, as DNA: TGCGCCAGCAGCTTGGAACTAGCAGCAGATACGCAGTATTTT.

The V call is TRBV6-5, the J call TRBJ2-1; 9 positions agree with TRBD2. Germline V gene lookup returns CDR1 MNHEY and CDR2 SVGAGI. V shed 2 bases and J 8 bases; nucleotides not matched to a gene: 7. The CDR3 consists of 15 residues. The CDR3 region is CASSYGAGGLDEQFF. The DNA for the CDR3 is TGTGCCAGCAGTTACGGGGCGGGGGGGCTCGATGAGCAGTTCTTC.

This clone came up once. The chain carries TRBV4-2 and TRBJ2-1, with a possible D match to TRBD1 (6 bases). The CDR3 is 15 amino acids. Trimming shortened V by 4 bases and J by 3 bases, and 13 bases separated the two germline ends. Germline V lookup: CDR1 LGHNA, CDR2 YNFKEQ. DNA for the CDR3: TGTGCCAGCAGCCCCGGACAGACATACTACAATGAGCAGTTCTTC. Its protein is CASSPGQTYYNEQFF.

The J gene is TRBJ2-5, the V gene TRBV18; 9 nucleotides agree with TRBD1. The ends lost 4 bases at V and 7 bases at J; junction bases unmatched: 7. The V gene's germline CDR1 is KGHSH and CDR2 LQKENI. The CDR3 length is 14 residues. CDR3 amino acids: CASSLRTGDGTQYF. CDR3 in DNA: TGTGCCAGCTCACTTAGGACAGGGGACGGGACCCAGTACTTC.

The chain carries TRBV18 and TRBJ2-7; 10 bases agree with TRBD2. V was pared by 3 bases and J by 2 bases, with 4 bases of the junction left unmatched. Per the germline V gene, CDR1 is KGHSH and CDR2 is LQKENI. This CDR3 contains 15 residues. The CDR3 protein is CASSPPGLATYEQYF. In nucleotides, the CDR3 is TGTGCCAGCTCACCCCCGGGACTAGCGACCTACGAGCAGTACTTC.

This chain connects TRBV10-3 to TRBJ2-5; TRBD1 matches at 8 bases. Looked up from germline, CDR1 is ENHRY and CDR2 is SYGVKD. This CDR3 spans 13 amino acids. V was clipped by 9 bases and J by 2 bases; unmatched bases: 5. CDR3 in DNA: TGTGCCATACAACAGGGGGGACAAGAGACCCAGTACTTC. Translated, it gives CAIQQGGQETQYF.

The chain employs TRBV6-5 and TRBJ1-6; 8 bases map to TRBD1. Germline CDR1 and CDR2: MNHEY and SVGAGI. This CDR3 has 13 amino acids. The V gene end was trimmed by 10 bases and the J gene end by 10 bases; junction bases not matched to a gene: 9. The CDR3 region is CATSGQGISPLHF. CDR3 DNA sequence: TGTGCCACCTCTGGACAGGGTATATCACCCCTCCACTTT.

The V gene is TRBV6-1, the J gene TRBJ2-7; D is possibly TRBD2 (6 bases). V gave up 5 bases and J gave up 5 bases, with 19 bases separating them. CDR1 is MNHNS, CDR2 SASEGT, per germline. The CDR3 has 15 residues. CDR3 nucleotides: TGTGCCAGCAGTTGGATAGCGGACCCTCGGGACGAGCAGTACTTC. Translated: CASSWIADPRDEQYF.

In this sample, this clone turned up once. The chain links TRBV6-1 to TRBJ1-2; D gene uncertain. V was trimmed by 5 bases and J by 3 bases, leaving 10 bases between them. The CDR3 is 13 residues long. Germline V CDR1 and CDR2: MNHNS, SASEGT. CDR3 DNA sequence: TGTGCCAGCAGTCTGGACGGCTACTATGGCTACACCTTC. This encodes CASSLDGYYGYTF.

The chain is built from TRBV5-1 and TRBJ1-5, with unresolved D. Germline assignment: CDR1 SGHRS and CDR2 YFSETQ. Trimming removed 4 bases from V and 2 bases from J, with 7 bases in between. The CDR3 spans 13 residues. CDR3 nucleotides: TGCGCCAGCAGCCAGGAGGGCAATCAGCCCCAGCATTTT. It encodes CASSQEGNQPQHF.

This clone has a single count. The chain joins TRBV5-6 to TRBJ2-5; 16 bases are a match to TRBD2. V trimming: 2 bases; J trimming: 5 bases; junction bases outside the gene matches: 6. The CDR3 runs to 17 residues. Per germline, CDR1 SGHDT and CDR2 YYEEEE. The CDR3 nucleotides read TGTGCCAGCAGCTTCGGGACTAGCGGGGGGGCCTGGGAGACCCAGTACTTC. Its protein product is CASSFGTSGGAWETQYF.

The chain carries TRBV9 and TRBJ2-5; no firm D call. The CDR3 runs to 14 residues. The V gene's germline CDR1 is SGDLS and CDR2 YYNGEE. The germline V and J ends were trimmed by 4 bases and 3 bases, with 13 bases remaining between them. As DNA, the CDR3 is TGTGCCAGCAGCCGGTCCCTAGAGAAAGAGACCCAGTACTTC. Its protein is CASSRSLEKETQYF. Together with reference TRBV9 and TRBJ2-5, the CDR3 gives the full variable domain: DSGVTQTPKHLITATGQRVTLRCSPRSGDLSVYWYQQSLDQGLQFLIQYYNGEERAKGNILERFSAQQFPDLHSELNLSSLELGDSALYFCASSRSLEKETQYFGPGTRLLVL.